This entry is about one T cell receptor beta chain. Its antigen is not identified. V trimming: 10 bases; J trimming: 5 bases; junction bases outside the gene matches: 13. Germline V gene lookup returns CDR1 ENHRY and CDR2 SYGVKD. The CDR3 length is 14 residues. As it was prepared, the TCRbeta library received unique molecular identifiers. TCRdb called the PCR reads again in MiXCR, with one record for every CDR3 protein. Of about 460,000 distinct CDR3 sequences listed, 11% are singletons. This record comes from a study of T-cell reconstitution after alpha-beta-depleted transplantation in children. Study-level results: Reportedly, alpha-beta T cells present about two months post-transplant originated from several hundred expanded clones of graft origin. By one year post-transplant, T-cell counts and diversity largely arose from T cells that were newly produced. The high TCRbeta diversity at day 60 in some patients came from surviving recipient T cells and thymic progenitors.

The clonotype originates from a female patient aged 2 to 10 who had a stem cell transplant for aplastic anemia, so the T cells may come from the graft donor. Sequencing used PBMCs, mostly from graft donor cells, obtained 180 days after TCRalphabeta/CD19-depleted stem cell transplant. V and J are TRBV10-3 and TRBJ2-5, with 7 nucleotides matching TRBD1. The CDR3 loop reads CAKLGQPGRETQYF. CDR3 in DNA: TGTGCCAAACTGGGACAGCCGGGCAGGGAGACCCAGTACTTC.